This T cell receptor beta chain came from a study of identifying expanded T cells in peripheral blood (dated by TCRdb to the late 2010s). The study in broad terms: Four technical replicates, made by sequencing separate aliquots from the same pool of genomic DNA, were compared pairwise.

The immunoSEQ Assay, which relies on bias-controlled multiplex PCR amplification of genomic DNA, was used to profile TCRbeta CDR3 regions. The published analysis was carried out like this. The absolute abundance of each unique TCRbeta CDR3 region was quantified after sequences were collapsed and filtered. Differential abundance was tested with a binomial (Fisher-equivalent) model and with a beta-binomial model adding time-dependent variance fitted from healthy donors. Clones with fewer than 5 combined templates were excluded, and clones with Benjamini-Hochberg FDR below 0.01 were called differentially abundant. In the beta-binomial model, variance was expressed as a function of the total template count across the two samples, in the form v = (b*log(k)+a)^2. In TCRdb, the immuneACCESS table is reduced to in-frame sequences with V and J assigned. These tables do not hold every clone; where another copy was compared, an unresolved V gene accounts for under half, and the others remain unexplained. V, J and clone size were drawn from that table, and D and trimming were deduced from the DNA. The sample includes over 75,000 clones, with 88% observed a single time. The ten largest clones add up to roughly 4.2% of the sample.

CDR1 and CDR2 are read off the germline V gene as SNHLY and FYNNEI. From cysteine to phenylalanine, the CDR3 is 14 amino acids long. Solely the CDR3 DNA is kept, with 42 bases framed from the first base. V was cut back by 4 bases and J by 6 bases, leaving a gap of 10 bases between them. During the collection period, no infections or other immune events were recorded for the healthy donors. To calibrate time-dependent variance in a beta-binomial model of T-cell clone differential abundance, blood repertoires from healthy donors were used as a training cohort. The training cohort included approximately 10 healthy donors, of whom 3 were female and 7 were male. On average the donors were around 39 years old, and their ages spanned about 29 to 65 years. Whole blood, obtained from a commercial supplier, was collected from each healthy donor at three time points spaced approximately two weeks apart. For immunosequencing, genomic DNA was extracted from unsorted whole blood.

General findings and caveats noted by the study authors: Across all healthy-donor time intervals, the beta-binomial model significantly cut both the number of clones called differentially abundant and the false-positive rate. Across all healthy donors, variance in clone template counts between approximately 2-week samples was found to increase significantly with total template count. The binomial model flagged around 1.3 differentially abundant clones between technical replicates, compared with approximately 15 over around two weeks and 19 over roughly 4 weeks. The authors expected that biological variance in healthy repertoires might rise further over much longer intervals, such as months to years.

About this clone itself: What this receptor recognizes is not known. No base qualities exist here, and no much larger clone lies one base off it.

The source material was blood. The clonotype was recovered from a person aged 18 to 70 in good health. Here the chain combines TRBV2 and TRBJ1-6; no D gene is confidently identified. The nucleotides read TGTGCCAGCAGTGGAGGCAGGATTAATTCACCCCTCCACTTT. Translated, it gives CASSGGRINSPLHF.